This T cell receptor (beta chain) was captured by sequencing in a study of T cell repertoires in cytomegalovirus infection. Study details: TCR beta signatures that were public indicated CMV infection and matching HLA type.

This CDR3 has 12 residues. Trimming stripped 1 base from V and 15 bases from J, with 13 bases between. About this clonotype itself: Its specificity is not known.

General observations from the study: Carriers of CMV plus the relevant HLA were identified by cumulative public TCR beta family frequency. The ex vivo response showed dominance by HLA-C-restricted CMV-specific TCR beta clonotypes.

TCRdb called the reads again in MiXCR, with one record for every CDR3 protein. This sample has some 700,000 distinct CDR3 sequences; approximately 34% occur once, and the top ten carry 2.5% to 3.5%. Sequencing used PBMCs. This TCR was recovered from a human donor in good health (CMV status not recorded). Some clones in this sample may be carry-over from other donors' samples. The chain is built from TRBV12-3 or TRBV12-4 and TRBJ1-5; D remains unclear. CDR3 in amino acids: CASSLEPPRLHF. In nucleotides, the CDR3 is TGTGCCAGCAGTTTAGAGCCCCCGAGGCTGCATTTT.